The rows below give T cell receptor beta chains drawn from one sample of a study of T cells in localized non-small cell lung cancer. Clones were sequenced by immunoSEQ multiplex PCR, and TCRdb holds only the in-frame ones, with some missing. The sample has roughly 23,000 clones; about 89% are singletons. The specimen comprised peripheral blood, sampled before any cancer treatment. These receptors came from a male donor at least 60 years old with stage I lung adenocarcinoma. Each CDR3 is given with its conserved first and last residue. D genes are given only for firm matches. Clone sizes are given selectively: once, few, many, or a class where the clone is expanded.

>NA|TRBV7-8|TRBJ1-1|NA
TGTGCCAGCAGCCGAGAACTGAACACTGAAGCTTTCTTT
CASSRELNTEAFF
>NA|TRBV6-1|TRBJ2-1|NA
TGTGCCAGCAGTGAGGCGGACCTGAACTACAATGAGCAGTTCTTC
CASSEADLNYNEQFF
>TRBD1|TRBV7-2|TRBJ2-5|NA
TGTGCCAGCAGCTTAGGCCGACTACAGGGGGCGGGGGAGACCCAGTACTTC
CASSLGRLQGAGETQYF
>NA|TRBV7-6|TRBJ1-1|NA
TGTGCCAGCAGCTTAGTAAATGGGCAGGCCAACACTGAAGCTTTCTTT
CASSLVNGQANTEAFF
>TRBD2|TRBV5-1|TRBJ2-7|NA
TGCGCCAGCAGCCCCGGTGGGACTAGCTTCAGCTCCTACGAGCAGTACTTC
CASSPGGTSFSSYEQYF
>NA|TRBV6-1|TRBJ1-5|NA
TGTGCCAGCAGTGAATCGCAGGGGTTTCAGCCCCAGCATTTT
CASSESQGFQPQHF
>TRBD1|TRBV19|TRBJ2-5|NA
TGTGCCAGTAGTGCCTCGACAGGGGATGCGACCCAGTACTTC
CASSASTGDATQYF
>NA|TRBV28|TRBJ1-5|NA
TGTGCCAGCAGAGCTTTTGGGGTCAATCAGCCCCAGCATTTT
CASRAFGVNQPQHF
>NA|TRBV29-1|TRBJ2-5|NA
TGCAGCGTTGTGCCCCCAATAGGAGAGACCCAGTACTTC
CSVVPPIGETQYF
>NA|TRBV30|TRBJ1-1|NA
TGTGCCTGGATCCTTGGACATTCTCCGGGGGAAGCTTTCTTT
CAWILGHSPGEAFF
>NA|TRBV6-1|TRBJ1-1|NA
TGTGCCAGCAGTGAAGCGCGGGGCACTGAAGCTTTCTTT
CASSEARGTEAFF
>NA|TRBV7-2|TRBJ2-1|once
TGTGCCAGCAGCTTATACGCGGAGGGGCCAGGGCGTCCCGATGAGCAGTTCTTC
CASSLYAEGPGRPDEQFF
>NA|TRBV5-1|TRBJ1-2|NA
TGCGCCAGCAGCTTGGCCACAGAAGATGGCTACACCTTC
CASSLATEDGYTF
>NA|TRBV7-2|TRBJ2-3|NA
TGTGCCAGCAGCTTTAAGAGTTTTGGAGATACGCAGTATTTT
CASSFKSFGDTQYF
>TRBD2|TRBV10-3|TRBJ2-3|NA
TGTGCCATCACCCGGGGTAGCGGGCTCACAGATACGCAGTATTTT
CAITRGSGLTDTQYF
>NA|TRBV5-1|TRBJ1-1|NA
TGCGCCAGCAGCCGTACACAGGTTCGGAACACTGAAGCTTTCTTT
CASSRTQVRNTEAFF
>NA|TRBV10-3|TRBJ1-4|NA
TGTGCCATCAGTGAGCGGAATGAAAAACTGTTTTTT
CAISERNEKLFF
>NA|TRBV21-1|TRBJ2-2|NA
TGTGCCAGCAGCATTACGACTAGCGGGGCTCCCGGGGAGCTGTTTTTT
CASSITTSGAPGELFF
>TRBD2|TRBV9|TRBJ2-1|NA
TGTGCCAGCAGCGTAGAGGTAGCGGGAGGCTCTAATGAGCAGTTCTTC
CASSVEVAGGSNEQFF
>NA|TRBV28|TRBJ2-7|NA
TGTGCCAGCAGTTCCCGAGGGGCAAGGAGGAACGAGCAGTACTTC
CASSSRGARRNEQYF
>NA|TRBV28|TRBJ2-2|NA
TGTGCCAGCAGTTCAGGCGGTAACACCGGGGAGCTGTTTTTT
CASSSGGNTGELFF
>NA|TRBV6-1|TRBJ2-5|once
TGTGCCAGCAGTGAAAATGGCGGGTTCCAAGAGACCCAGTACTTC
CASSENGGFQETQYF
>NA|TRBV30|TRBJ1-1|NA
TGTGCCTGGAACTGGCCTGGGGGCCTGGAAGCTTTCTTT
CAWNWPGGLEAFF
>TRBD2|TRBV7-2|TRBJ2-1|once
TGTGCCAGCAGCTTAGAGGCGGGAGGGGACAATGAGCAGTTCTTC
CASSLEAGGDNEQFF
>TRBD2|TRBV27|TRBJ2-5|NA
TGTGCCAGCAGCCATAGCGGGGCCCAAGAGACCCAGTACTTC
CASSHSGAQETQYF
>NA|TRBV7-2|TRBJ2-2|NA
TGTGCCAGCAGCCCGGGACTTGGGGCCGGGGAGCTGTTTTTT
CASSPGLGAGELFF
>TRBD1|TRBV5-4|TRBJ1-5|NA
TGTGCCAGCAGCCCGGGGACAGGCAGCAATCAGCCCCAGCATTTT
CASSPGTGSNQPQHF
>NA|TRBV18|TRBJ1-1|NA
TGTGCCAGCTCACCACCGAATGGGGTACGGGTGAACACTGAAGCTTTCTTT
CASSPPNGVRVNTEAFF
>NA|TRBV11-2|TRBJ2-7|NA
TGTGCCAGCAGCTTAGATGGCGGCAGGGGCCCCGAGCAGTACTTC
CASSLDGGRGPEQYF
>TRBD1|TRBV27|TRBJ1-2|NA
TGTGCCAGCAGTTTTCAGGGGGGACTTTTTGATGGCTACACCTTC
CASSFQGGLFDGYTF
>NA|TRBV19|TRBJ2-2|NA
TGTGCCAGTAGTATGCGCGGCACCGGGGAGCTGTTTTTT
CASSMRGTGELFF
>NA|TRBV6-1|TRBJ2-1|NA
TGTGCCAGCAGTGAAGGAGATTGGTCCTACAATGAGCAGTTCTTC
CASSEGDWSYNEQFF